A single sample is the source of the 13 T cell receptor beta chains below, sequenced in a study of cytomegalovirus exposure and HLA in healthy donors. It was with 60 Vbeta and 13 Jbeta primers that the PCR ran. Clones were read by immunoSEQ multiplex PCR, and TCRdb kept only the in-frame ones, dropping some. The repertoire holds roughly 190,000 clones, with roughly 77% as singletons. Source material: PBMCs. Every receptor here comes from a woman between 45 and 65 years old in good health and CMV-seronegative.

This clone showed up just a few times. The rearrangement links TRBV7-2 to TRBJ2-7; D is perhaps TRBD2 (5 bases). V gave up 5 bases and J gave up 7 bases, with 9 bases separating them. Germline CDR1 is SGHTA and CDR2 is FQGNSA. The CDR3 is 11 residues long. The CDR3 DNA follows: TGTGCCAGCAGCGGAGGCAGGGAGCAGTACTTC. It yields the protein CASSGGREQYF.

Only a few counts were recorded for this clone. The rearrangement uses TRBV29-1 and TRBJ1-1; D is undetermined. V lost 6 bases and J 3 bases, leaving 8 bases between the germline ends. Germline-derived CDR1 and CDR2 are SQVTM and ANQGSEA. This CDR3 region has 11 residues. This chain's CDR3 is CSVPADTEAFF. In DNA form, the CDR3 reads TGCAGCGTGCCGGCGGACACTGAAGCTTTCTTT.

V and J are TRBV6-5 and TRBJ1-2, with 8 bases that match TRBD1. CDR1 is MNHEY and CDR2 is SVGAGI in the germline V gene. This CDR3 contains 13 residues. Losses at the gene ends were 5 bases for V and 5 bases for J; bases not matched to a gene: 4. CDR3 loop: CASSMDRVYGYTF. The CDR3 bases are TGTGCCAGCAGTATGGACAGGGTATATGGCTACACCTTC.

This rearrangement joins TRBV5-4 to TRBJ1-2; a weak D match, TRBD1 (6 bases). Trimming took off 5 bases at V and 4 bases at J, with 21 bases between the two ends. CDR1 is SGHNT and CDR2 is YYREEE in the germline V gene (reference sequence). The CDR3 sequence is 16 residues long. CDR3 in DNA: TGTGCCAGCAGGACCGGGGGGCAAATGCGGGGCTATGGCTACACCTTC. The encoded protein is CASRTGGQMRGYGYTF.

The CDR3 spells CASSGGQGKNSPLHF. Here the CDR3 DNA reads TGTGCCAGCAGCGGCGGACAGGGAAAGAATTCACCCCTCCACTTT. The gene calls are TRBV9 and TRBJ1-6, with 8 bases fitting TRBD1. The CDR3 covers 15 residues. Germline V gene sequence: CDR1 SGDLS, CDR2 YYNGEE. V dropped 3 bases and J dropped 7; count of bases not matched to a gene: 6.

The chain carries TRBV18 and TRBJ1-5; D remains ambiguous. The V end lost 1 base, the J end lost 7 bases, and 14 bases lay between the germline ends. CDR3 length: 15 residues. Per the germline V gene, CDR1 is KGHSH and CDR2 is LQKENI. CDR3: CASSPQAGSGQPQHF. CDR3 bases: TGTGCCAGCTCACCACAGGCAGGTTCTGGGCAGCCCCAGCATTTT.

The chain is built from TRBV7-3 and TRBJ1-1; D is possibly TRBD1 (6 bases). V lost 3 bases, J lost 2 bases, and 13 bases lay in between. Per the germline V gene, CDR1 is SGHTA and CDR2 is FQGTGA. The CDR3 loop spans 15 amino acids. CDR3 nucleotides: TGTGCCAGCAGCTTGGACGGACAGACAAACACTGAAGCTTTCTTT. Translating gives CASSLDGQTNTEAFF.

To note about this clone: Relative to the germline gene, one junction end is altered; a read error may explain this. The V and J genes are TRBV7-9 and TRBJ2-1, with D unresolved. This CDR3 comprises 14 residues. Germline CDR1 and CDR2: SEHNR and FQNEAQ (reference sequence). The DNA of the CDR3 is TGTTCCAGCAGCTATACTACATCCTACAATGAGCAGTTCTTC. Amino acid sequence: CSSSYTTSYNEQFF.

DNA of the CDR3: TGTGCCAGCAGCTTAGTAGAGGGAGTCACTGAAGCTTTCTTT. The encoded protein is CASSLVEGVTEAFF. The chain is built from TRBV7-2 and TRBJ1-1; no clear D gene. Germline values: CDR1 SGHTA, CDR2 FQGNSA. CDR3 size: 14 residues. Trimming shortened V by 1 base and J by 4 bases, and 10 bases separated the two germline ends.

This clone was picked up one time. The V gene is TRBV10-3, the J gene TRBJ2-3; TRBD2 is a possible D gene (5 bases). CDR1 and CDR2 from the germline V gene are ENHRY and SYGVKD. Trimming took 7 bases from V and 4 from J, leaving 12 bases between them. This CDR3 contains 13 residues. DNA for the CDR3: TGTGCCATCATGAGGACTCATCCAGATACGCAGTATTTT. This encodes CAIMRTHPDTQYF.

This chain links TRBV7-9 with TRBJ2-3; TRBD1 agrees at 12 bases. This CDR3 contains 16 residues. CDR1 and CDR2 from the germline V gene are SEHNR and FQNEAQ (reference sequence). The trim removed 5 bases at V and 3 bases at J, leaving 6 bases unmatched. CDR3 protein: CASSTPGQGATDTQYF. The CDR3 nucleotides are TGTGCCAGCAGCACCCCGGGACAGGGGGCAACAGATACGCAGTATTTT. Full variable domain (remainder filled in from reference TRBV7-9 and TRBJ2-3): DTGVSQNPRHKITKRGQNVTFRCDPISEHNRLYWYRQTLGQGPEFLTYFQNEAQLEKSRLLSDRFSAERPKGSFSTLEIQRTEQGDSAMYLCASSTPGQGATDTQYFGPGTRLTVL.

This rearrangement joins TRBV11-2 to TRBJ2-7, with D perhaps matching TRBD1 (6 bases). Germline V gene lookup returns CDR1 SGHAT and CDR2 FQNNGV. V was trimmed by 5 bases and J by 2 bases, leaving 13 bases between them. This CDR3 contains 14 residues. CDR3 residues: CASSPDRRAYEQYF. CDR3 sequence (DNA): TGTGCCAGCAGCCCGGACAGAAGGGCCTACGAGCAGTACTTC.

The table lists this clone with a count of one. The chain links TRBV7-2 to TRBJ1-2, with 11 bases identical to TRBD1. The CDR3 extends over 14 amino acids. V lost 5 bases and J lost 7; bases outside the gene matches: 6. Looked up from germline, CDR1 is SGHTA and CDR2 is FQGNSA. This chain's CDR3 is CASSRTGGASGYTF. Here the CDR3 DNA reads TGTGCCAGCAGCCGGACAGGGGGCGCGAGTGGCTACACCTTC.